The T cell receptor beta chain under discussion was sequenced for a study of CD8 T cells in ankylosing spondylitis. General study points: Researchers reportedly found disease-linked clones significantly enriched in matched ankylosing spondylitis synovial fluid. Seven to nine highly homologous variants formed a TCR beta motif that appeared characteristic of ankylosing spondylitis blood. Clones linked to disease, bearing a CD8+ phenotype, were relatively rare in peripheral blood. Prior work had noted some motif variants in reactive arthritis blood and synovial fluid.

In the case of this clonotype: As yet, its antigen is unknown.

Trimming removed 7 bases from V and 7 bases from J; junction bases left unmatched: 9. Germline CDR1 SNHLY, CDR2 FYNNEI. This CDR3 has 14 residues. For TCR beta, libraries came from quantitative 5'-RACE with molecular barcodes. TCRdb reanalysed the 5' RACE reads using MiXCR and keeps one entry per CDR3 protein. The table records fewer than 750,000 distinct CDR3 sequences, around 20% of them present only once. The sequence was obtained from a male donor with ankylosing spondylitis. The sequenced sample was blood, either unsorted or a sorted T cell fraction (not recorded which). The chain is built from TRBV2 and TRBJ1-5; 8 bases agree with TRBD1. Here the CDR3 reads CASTLDRGGQPQHF. CDR3 DNA: TGTGCCAGCACCCTAGACAGGGGAGGGCAGCCCCAGCATTTT.